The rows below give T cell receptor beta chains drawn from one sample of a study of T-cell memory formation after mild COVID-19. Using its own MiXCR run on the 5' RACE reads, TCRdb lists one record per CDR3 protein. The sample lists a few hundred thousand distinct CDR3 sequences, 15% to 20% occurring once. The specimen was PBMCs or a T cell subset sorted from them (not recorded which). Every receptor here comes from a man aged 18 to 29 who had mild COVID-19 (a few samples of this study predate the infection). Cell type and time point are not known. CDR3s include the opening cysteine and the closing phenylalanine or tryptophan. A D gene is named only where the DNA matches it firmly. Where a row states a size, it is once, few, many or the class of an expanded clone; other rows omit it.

CDR3 DNA: TGTGCCAGCCGCCCCGACCCAGGGGGTTTAATATATCCCTCTGGAAACACCATATATTTT; CDR3 protein: CASRPDPGGLIYPSGNTIYF; clone size: -; D gene: TRBD1; J gene: TRBJ1-3; V gene: TRBV2
CDR3 DNA: TGTGCCAGCAGCTTACGGGGCGGGTTGGGATCCCATGAGAGGGTCCAGTTCTTC; CDR3 protein: CASSLRGGLGSHERVQFF; clone size: -; D gene: -; J gene: TRBJ2-1; V gene: TRBV7-2
CDR3 DNA: TGTGCCAGCAGCCAAGATTGGATAGGGGGTGAGGACAATCAGCCCCAGCATTTT; CDR3 protein: CASSQDWIGGEDNQPQHF; clone size: -; D gene: -; J gene: TRBJ1-5; V gene: TRBV4-2
CDR3 DNA: TGTGCCAGCAGTTTGGCGGCAGGGTCTCCCCCCGGGAAACTGTTTTTT; CDR3 protein: CASSLAAGSPPGKLFF; clone size: -; D gene: -; J gene: TRBJ1-4; V gene: TRBV6-5
CDR3 DNA: TGTGCCAGCAGATCGGACAGGCACACTGAAGCTTTCTTT; CDR3 protein: CASRSDRHTEAFF; clone size: -; D gene: TRBD1; J gene: TRBJ1-1; V gene: TRBV6-6
CDR3 DNA: TGTGCCACCAGTGATTACCCAGACCCGGACACCGAGGTGTGGACTGAAGCTTTCTTT; CDR3 protein: CATSDYPDPDTEVWTEAFF; clone size: few; D gene: -; J gene: TRBJ1-1; V gene: TRBV24-1
CDR3 DNA: TGTGCCAGCAGGGACAGGGGGTTTATTGGCTACACCTTC; CDR3 protein: CASRDRGFIGYTF; clone size: few; D gene: TRBD1; J gene: TRBJ1-2; V gene: TRBV12-3/TRBV12-4
CDR3 DNA: TGCGCCAGGGAGACGGCTGGAAACACCATATATTTT; CDR3 protein: CARETAGNTIYF; clone size: -; D gene: -; J gene: TRBJ1-3; V gene: TRBV10-1
CDR3 DNA: TGTGCCAGCAGCTTAGGTGGGGCGGGGACAGGGGGCAGCGAGCAGTACTTC; CDR3 protein: CASSLGGAGTGGSEQYF; clone size: -; D gene: TRBD1; J gene: TRBJ2-7; V gene: TRBV7-2
CDR3 DNA: TGTGCCAGCAGTTGGACAGGGGGTACCAACAATGAGCAGTTCTTC; CDR3 protein: CASSWTGGTNNEQFF; clone size: many; D gene: TRBD1; J gene: TRBJ2-1; V gene: TRBV7-9
CDR3 DNA: TGTGCCAGCAGCTTACAGGGTCGGGGCTACACCTTC; CDR3 protein: CASSLQGRGYTF; clone size: few; D gene: -; J gene: TRBJ1-2; V gene: TRBV5-4
CDR3 DNA: TGTGCCAGCGCAGGGACAGCGGCTAGCACAGATACGCAGTATTTT; CDR3 protein: CASAGTAASTDTQYF; clone size: -; D gene: TRBD1; J gene: TRBJ2-3; V gene: TRBV25-1
CDR3 DNA: TGTGCCAGCAGCTTCAAGCGGGGGGGCACAGATACGCAGTATTTT; CDR3 protein: CASSFKRGGTDTQYF; clone size: -; D gene: TRBD2; J gene: TRBJ2-3; V gene: TRBV7-2
CDR3 DNA: TGCGCCAGCAGCCAACCCATGGAAAAACTGTTTTTT; CDR3 protein: CASSQPMEKLFF; clone size: -; D gene: -; J gene: TRBJ1-4; V gene: TRBV4-1
CDR3 DNA: TGTGCCAGCAGCGTTGGGCCCACAGATACGCAGTATTTT; CDR3 protein: CASSVGPTDTQYF; clone size: few; D gene: -; J gene: TRBJ2-3; V gene: TRBV7-6
CDR3 DNA: TGCAGTGCTAGAGTGGGGGCAGCAAATCAGCCCCAGCATTTT; CDR3 protein: CSARVGAANQPQHF; clone size: -; D gene: -; J gene: TRBJ1-5; V gene: TRBV20-1
CDR3 DNA: TGTGCCAGCAGTAGGGACGGTACAAACCAGCCCCAGAATTTT; CDR3 protein: CASSRDGTNQPQNF; clone size: -; D gene: -; J gene: TRBJ1-5; V gene: TRBV6-5
CDR3 DNA: TGTGCCAGCAGTTCCCGGGACAGGGGCAATCAGCCCCAGCATTTT; CDR3 protein: CASSSRDRGNQPQHF; clone size: few; D gene: TRBD1; J gene: TRBJ1-5; V gene: TRBV6-5
CDR3 DNA: TGTGCCAGCAGCCCCGGGACAACTTCGGTGGGCACTGAAGCTTTCTTT; CDR3 protein: CASSPGTTSVGTEAFF; clone size: few; D gene: -; J gene: TRBJ1-1; V gene: TRBV7-9
CDR3 DNA: TGTGCCAGCGGCCTTAACTATGGCTACACCTTC; CDR3 protein: CASGLNYGYTF; clone size: -; D gene: -; J gene: TRBJ1-2; V gene: TRBV2
CDR3 DNA: TGTGCCAGCAGCTCCCGGACTAGCGGGGGGACCTACACAGATACGCAGTATTTT; CDR3 protein: CASSSRTSGGTYTDTQYF; clone size: -; D gene: TRBD2; J gene: TRBJ2-3; V gene: TRBV7-9
CDR3 DNA: TGTGCCAGCAGCTGGGGAGGTTTGATTGAGGAAAAACTGTTTTTT; CDR3 protein: CASSWGGLIEEKLFF; clone size: -; D gene: -; J gene: TRBJ1-4; V gene: TRBV7-9
CDR3 DNA: TGTGCCAGCAGCTTTCACGCTAGCGGGGTAAATGAGCAGTTCTTC; CDR3 protein: CASSFHASGVNEQFF; clone size: few; D gene: TRBD2; J gene: TRBJ2-1; V gene: TRBV7-2
CDR3 DNA: TGCGCCAGCAGCCAAGATACGCCGAGCCATAGTCACACTGAAGCTTTCTTT; CDR3 protein: CASSQDTPSHSHTEAFF; clone size: -; D gene: -; J gene: TRBJ1-1; V gene: TRBV4-3
CDR3 DNA: TGTGCCAGCAGCCGCGAGTGGGATACTGAAGCTTTCTTT; CDR3 protein: CASSREWDTEAFF; clone size: -; D gene: -; J gene: TRBJ1-1; V gene: TRBV14
CDR3 DNA: TGCAGTGCTCTAACTAGCGGGGGGCCTTACAATGAGCAGTTCTTC; CDR3 protein: CSALTSGGPYNEQFF; clone size: -; D gene: TRBD2; J gene: TRBJ2-1; V gene: TRBV20-1
CDR3 DNA: TGCGCCAGCAGCTCCCGGGCGGGAGCCGAGCAGTTCTTC; CDR3 protein: CASSSRAGAEQFF; clone size: -; D gene: TRBD2; J gene: TRBJ2-1; V gene: TRBV4-1
CDR3 DNA: TGTGCCAGCAGCTTTAGGACAGATAGGGAGCAGTTCTTC; CDR3 protein: CASSFRTDREQFF; clone size: -; D gene: -; J gene: TRBJ2-1; V gene: TRBV7-8
CDR3 DNA: TGCGCCAGCAGGGGACTAGCGGGGATGGATACGCAGTATTTT; CDR3 protein: CASRGLAGMDTQYF; clone size: few; D gene: TRBD2; J gene: TRBJ2-3; V gene: TRBV5-1
CDR3 DNA: TGCAGTGCTACGAGGACAGGGATCGGGGAGCTGTTTTTT; CDR3 protein: CSATRTGIGELFF; clone size: few; D gene: TRBD1; J gene: TRBJ2-2; V gene: TRBV20-1
CDR3 DNA: TGTGCCAGCAGCTTACAGGCTAGCGGTTCCCTCTACGAGCAGTACTTC; CDR3 protein: CASSLQASGSLYEQYF; clone size: few; D gene: TRBD2; J gene: TRBJ2-7; V gene: TRBV7-2
CDR3 DNA: TGTGCCAGCAGCTCCGACAGGGCTTTGTACCAAGAGACCCAGTACTTC; CDR3 protein: CASSSDRALYQETQYF; clone size: few; D gene: TRBD1; J gene: TRBJ2-5; V gene: TRBV7-2
CDR3 DNA: TGCAGTGCCGCTACAGGGTCGTGGGGCTACACCTTC; CDR3 protein: CSAATGSWGYTF; clone size: -; D gene: -; J gene: TRBJ1-2; V gene: TRBV20-1
CDR3 DNA: TGCGCCAGCAGCTTGGGGGACGAGAGTCAGCCCCAGCATTTT; CDR3 protein: CASSLGDESQPQHF; clone size: few; D gene: -; J gene: TRBJ1-5; V gene: TRBV5-1
CDR3 DNA: TGTGCCATCAGTGAGGGCGGAAGCAATCAGCCCCAGCATTTT; CDR3 protein: CAISEGGSNQPQHF; clone size: -; D gene: -; J gene: TRBJ1-5; V gene: TRBV10-3
CDR3 DNA: TGTGCCAGCGGGTGGCTAGCGGGGGGAAAAAGCTCCTACGAGCAGTACTTC; CDR3 protein: CASGWLAGGKSSYEQYF; clone size: many; D gene: TRBD2; J gene: TRBJ2-7; V gene: TRBV6-5
CDR3 DNA: TGTGCCAGCAGCCCTAATCCGGGACCCTACGAGCAGTACTTC; CDR3 protein: CASSPNPGPYEQYF; clone size: few; D gene: -; J gene: TRBJ2-7; V gene: TRBV7-6
CDR3 DNA: TGTGCCTGGATCGGACTAGCGGGGCTCACCGGGGAGCTGTTTTTT; CDR3 protein: CAWIGLAGLTGELFF; clone size: -; D gene: TRBD2; J gene: TRBJ2-2; V gene: TRBV30
CDR3 DNA: TGTGCCAGCAGCTTAGTAGTAGGTCGGCGGGGGGAAAACATTCAGTACTTC; CDR3 protein: CASSLVVGRRGENIQYF; clone size: -; D gene: TRBD2; J gene: TRBJ2-4; V gene: TRBV7-2
CDR3 DNA: TGTGCCAGCAGCCAACGGGGCCAAGAGACCCAGTACTTC; CDR3 protein: CASSQRGQETQYF; clone size: few; D gene: -; J gene: TRBJ2-5; V gene: TRBV3-1
CDR3 DNA: TGTGCCAGCTCCTCCTGGACGAGGGACCAAGAGACCCAGTACTTC; CDR3 protein: CASSSWTRDQETQYF; clone size: -; D gene: -; J gene: TRBJ2-5; V gene: TRBV7-9
CDR3 DNA: TGCGCCAGCAGCTTATTTTCTGGCGGTGGGCTCCCGTTCACCGGGGAGCTGTTTTTT; CDR3 protein: CASSLFSGGGLPFTGELFF; clone size: -; D gene: -; J gene: TRBJ2-2; V gene: TRBV5-1
CDR3 DNA: TGTGCCAGCAGTAGCCGTAGGACTACTAACTATGGCTACACCTTC; CDR3 protein: CASSSRRTTNYGYTF; clone size: many; D gene: -; J gene: TRBJ1-2; V gene: TRBV12-3/TRBV12-4
CDR3 DNA: TGTGCCAGCAGTTACGGGACACCGGGGAATGAGCAGTTCTTC; CDR3 protein: CASSYGTPGNEQFF; clone size: -; D gene: -; J gene: TRBJ2-1; V gene: TRBV6-5
CDR3 DNA: TGCGCCAGCAGCCAAGCCAAAGGTAGCTCTGGAAACACCATATATTTT; CDR3 protein: CASSQAKGSSGNTIYF; clone size: -; D gene: -; J gene: TRBJ1-3; V gene: TRBV4-1
CDR3 DNA: TGTGCCAGCAGTTCGCGGTTGAAGACTGAAGCTTTCTTT; CDR3 protein: CASSSRLKTEAFF; clone size: few; D gene: -; J gene: TRBJ1-1; V gene: TRBV28
CDR3 DNA: TGCAGTGCTAGAGATACACCGTACCAAGAGACCCAGTACTTC; CDR3 protein: CSARDTPYQETQYF; clone size: few; D gene: -; J gene: TRBJ2-5; V gene: TRBV20-1
CDR3 DNA: TGTGCCAGCAGTGACGGGGAAACCGGGGAGCTGTTTTTT; CDR3 protein: CASSDGETGELFF; clone size: few; D gene: -; J gene: TRBJ2-2; V gene: TRBV6-4
CDR3 DNA: TGTGCCAGCAGCGGGGGTGGAAGCACAGATACGCAGTATTTT; CDR3 protein: CASSGGGSTDTQYF; clone size: many; D gene: -; J gene: TRBJ2-3; V gene: TRBV7-3